These 20 T cell receptor beta chains were all obtained from the same sample, sequenced in a study of shared clonotypes between healthy human individuals. Data came from immunoSEQ multiplex PCR; TCRdb stores just in-frame clones and leaves some out. The data contain a few hundred thousand clones, more than 95% of them singletons. The sequenced material came from naive CD4+ T cells sorted from blood. Subset given: CD45RA+ positively selected. These receptors came from a woman in her twenties or thirties in good health.

V is TRBV28 and J is TRBJ2-4; TRBD1 is a possible D gene (7 bases). In germline, CDR1 is MDHEN, CDR2 SYDVKM. This CDR3 spans 17 amino acids. Trimming cost V 3 bases and J 0 bases, with 15 bases left between them. The CDR3 spells CASSLAGQPLAKNIQYF. CDR3 in DNA: TGTGCCAGCAGTTTGGCGGGACAGCCATTAGCCAAAAACATTCAGTACTTC.

The V call is TRBV14, the J call TRBJ1-1; D not certain. CDR1 and CDR2 (germline): SGHDN, FVKESK. This CDR3 region has 13 residues. V was pared by 4 bases and J by 4 bases, with 10 bases between. The chain's CDR3 is CASSRQEGTEAFF. CDR3 DNA sequence: TGTGCCAGCAGCCGCCAGGAGGGCACTGAAGCTTTCTTT.

The chain recombines TRBV30 with TRBJ1-2, with D unclear. V dropped 0 bases and J dropped 4 bases, with 9 bases sitting between them. The CDR3 totals 13 residues. Germline assignment: CDR1 GTSNPN and CDR2 SVGIG (reference sequence). This chain's CDR3 is CAWSVTGAYGYTF. The DNA of the CDR3 is TGTGCCTGGAGTGTAACTGGTGCCTATGGCTACACCTTC.

This rearrangement joins TRBV4-1 to TRBJ2-3; D is uncertain. Germline assignment: CDR1 MGHRA and CDR2 YSYEKL. V was pared by 1 base and J by 0 bases, with 8 bases between. This CDR3 is 15 amino acids long. The CDR3: CASSQVQVSTDTQYF. The CDR3 DNA sequence: TGCGCCAGCAGCCAAGTCCAAGTTAGCACAGATACGCAGTATTTT.

The gene calls are TRBV10-2 and TRBJ2-4; 7 nucleotides line up with TRBD2. Germline V CDR1 and CDR2: WSHSY, SAAADI. The CDR3 has 14 amino acids. After removal of 2 bases from V and 5 bases from J, the junction contained 3 bases not matched to a gene. CDR3 residues: CASSESGAENIQYF. CDR3 sequence (DNA): TGCGCCAGCAGTGAGAGCGGGGCGGAAAACATTCAGTACTTC.

This rearrangement joins TRBV5-4 to TRBJ2-3; 8 positions match TRBD2. CDR3 length equals 17 residues. V shed 0 bases and J 0 bases; nucleotides not matched to a gene: 6. CDR1 and CDR2 (germline): SGHNT, YYREEE (reference sequence). The CDR3, as DNA: TGTGCCAGCAGCTTGGGAGCGGGAGTGCTCAGCACAGATACGCAGTATTTT. Translation gives CASSLGAGVLSTDTQYF.

This clone has a single count. V gene TRBV28 combines with J gene TRBJ2-7; no definite D call. Deletions cut 7 bases from V and 0 bases from J, with 4 bases between. There are 11 residues in the CDR3. In germline, CDR1 is MDHEN, CDR2 SYDVKM. DNA of the CDR3: TGTGCCAGCATGGGCTCCTACGAGCAGTACTTC. It specifies CASMGSYEQYF. The full variable domain, in which reference TRBV28 and TRBJ2-7 provide the parts outside the CDR3, is DVKVTQSSRYLVKRTGEKVFLECVQDMDHENMFWYRQDPGLGLRLIYFSYDVKMKEKGDIPEGYSVSREKKERFSLILESASTNQTSMYLCASMGSYEQYFGPGTRLTVT.

The genes are TRBV28 and TRBJ1-1; weak D call: TRBD1 (5 bases). The germline V gene has CDR1 MDHEN and CDR2 SYDVKM. CDR3 length: 14 amino acids. Trimming stripped 6 bases from V and 4 bases from J, with 15 bases between. The CDR3 sequence: CASRAGSMFTEAFF. DNA for the CDR3: TGTGCCAGCAGAGCAGGGTCTATGTTCACTGAAGCTTTCTTT.

The chain links TRBV28 to TRBJ2-7, with D unresolved. CDR3 length: 15 amino acids. V was pared by 4 bases and J by 4 bases, with 17 bases between. The germline V gene has CDR1 MDHEN and CDR2 SYDVKM. The CDR3 sequence: CASSSGASHRYEQYF. The CDR3 DNA follows: TGTGCCAGCAGTTCGGGCGCCTCACACAGATACGAGCAGTACTTC.

The chain combines TRBV27 with TRBJ2-7, with 9 nucleotides matching TRBD2. V dropped 2 bases and J dropped 5; count of bases not matched to a gene: 10. The germline V gene has CDR1 MNHEY and CDR2 SMNVEV (reference sequence). The CDR3 sequence is 16 residues long. The CDR3 bases are TGTGCCAGCAGTTTAAGTCGCGGGAGGGCCTGGGACGAGCAGTACTTC. It specifies CASSLSRGRAWDEQYF.

The V gene is TRBV6-1, the J gene TRBJ1-5; D is perhaps TRBD1 (5 bases). Germline loops: CDR1 MNHNS, CDR2 SASEGT. The CDR3 length is 13 residues. The V gene lost 8 bases and the J gene lost 7 bases, with 15 bases spanning the gap. CDR3 nucleotides: TGTGCCAGCGTAAGAGGGGATGGACAGCCCCAGCATTTT. Translating it yields CASVRGDGQPQHF.

The chain carries TRBV19 and TRBJ2-5; D is uncertain. The CDR3 contains 11 residues. The germline gives CDR1 LNHDA, CDR2 SQIVND (reference sequence). Trimming shortened V by 3 bases and J by 5 bases, and 4 bases separated the two germline ends. The CDR3 loop is CASSISETQYF. In DNA, the CDR3 is TGTGCCAGTAGTATCTCGGAGACCCAGTACTTC.

The chain recombines TRBV14 with TRBJ1-2; D unresolved. Trimming left V 1 base short and J 4 bases short, with 13 bases between. CDR1 and CDR2 from the germline V gene are SGHDN and FVKESK. The CDR3 contains 15 residues. CDR3 sequence: CASSQGPIAIYGYTF. CDR3 DNA sequence: TGTGCCAGCAGCCAAGGGCCGATCGCCATCTATGGCTACACCTTC.

The J gene is TRBJ2-5, the V gene TRBV28; D perhaps matches TRBD2 (6 bases). Trimming left V 8 bases short and J 5 bases short, with 12 bases between. There are 12 residues in the CDR3. The germline V gene encodes CDR1 MDHEN and CDR2 SYDVKM. The CDR3 nucleotides read TGTGCCAGCCGACTCGGGGGTGAGACCCAGTACTTC. It codes for CASRLGGETQYF.

In DNA form, the CDR3 reads TGTGCCAGTAGTGACCGTGGCTCCTACAATGAGCAGTTCTTC. This gives the protein CASSDRGSYNEQFF. The chain carries TRBV19 and TRBJ2-1; D gene unclear. The CDR3 is 14 amino acids. CDR1 and CDR2 (germline): LNHDA, SQIVND (reference sequence). The V and J ends lost 5 bases and 0 bases respectively, with 8 bases between them.

This chain uses TRBV11-3 with TRBJ2-7, with D perhaps being TRBD1 or TRBD2 (5 bases each). CDR1 and CDR2 (germline): SGHNT, YENEEA. The CDR3 length is 14 residues. V was clipped by 3 bases and J by 7 bases, with 16 bases between them. This CDR3 is CASSFGTRSREQYF. CDR3 DNA: TGTGCCAGCAGCTTCGGGACCAGAAGTAGGGAGCAGTACTTC.

CDR3 coding DNA: TGTGCCAGCAGTGATAATGCCGGGAGCGGGTCGTCTGAGCAGTTCTTC. Protein sequence: CASSDNAGSGSSEQFF. The gene calls are TRBV2 and TRBJ2-1; a weak D match, TRBD2 (6 bases). CDR1 and CDR2 (germline): SNHLY, FYNNEI. CDR3 length equals 16 residues. V was trimmed by 3 bases and J by 9 bases, leaving 21 bases between them. Filled out from reference TRBV2 and TRBJ2-1, the complete variable domain reads EPEVTQTPSHQVTQMGQEVILRCVPISNHLYFYWYRQILGQKVEFLVSFYNNEISEKSEIFDDQFSVERPDGSNFTLKIRSTKLEDSAMYFCASSDNAGSGSSEQFFGPGTRLTVL.

The V gene is TRBV6-6, the J gene TRBJ1-2, with unresolved D. The germline V and J ends were trimmed by 7 bases and 4 bases, with 13 bases remaining between them. This CDR3 comprises 13 residues. Germline CDR1 and CDR2: MNHNY and SVGAGI (reference sequence). The DNA for the CDR3 is TGTGCCAGCAAGGGCCCTTCCCCCTATGGCTACACCTTC. Its protein product is CASKGPSPYGYTF.

The rearrangement joins TRBV6-5 to TRBJ1-3; D gene uncertain. Germline V gene sequence: CDR1 MNHEY, CDR2 SVGAGI. V was shortened by 0 bases and J by 1 base, with 7 bases between the two germline ends. The CDR3 totals 15 residues. CDR3 coding DNA: TGTGCCAGCAGTTACTCGAAAAGATCTGGAAACACCATATATTTT. Translated: CASSYSKRSGNTIYF.

The V gene is TRBV7-9, the J gene TRBJ1-6, with D perhaps matching TRBD1 (6 bases). Germline CDR1 reads SEHNR; CDR2 reads FQNEAQ (reference sequence). The V and J ends lost 5 bases and 8 bases respectively, with 16 bases between them. The CDR3 consists of 15 residues. The DNA of the CDR3 is TGTGCCAGCAGCCAGAAAGGGGGTTTAGATTCACCCCTCCACTTT. It yields the protein CASSQKGGLDSPLHF.